The 16 T cell receptor beta chains reported below all come from one sample, sequenced in a study of T cell repertoires in cytomegalovirus infection. TCRdb independently ran MiXCR on the reads; one entry per CDR3 protein. The table records roughly 500,000 distinct CDR3 sequences, about 42% of them present only once. Their specific antigens are unknown. This specimen was cultured PBMCs, taken from culture after CMV antigen stimulation. The origin of the receptors is a human donor in good health (CMV status not recorded). Some clones in this sample may be carry-over from other donors' samples.

The chain employs TRBV12-3 or TRBV12-4 and TRBJ2-1; 10 positions match TRBD2. The V gene end was trimmed by 2 bases and the J gene end by 7 bases; junction bases not matched to a gene: 8. The CDR3 runs to 16 residues. The CDR3: CASSLLAGAWSNEQFF. In DNA form, the CDR3 reads TGTGCCAGCAGTTTACTAGCGGGAGCCTGGAGTAATGAGCAGTTCTTC.

The V gene is TRBV25-1, the J gene TRBJ2-5; TRBD2 matches at 7 bases. The CDR3 is 15 residues long. J gave up 2 bases and V 1 base, and 4 bases lay outside the gene matches. From germline, CDR1 is MGHDK and CDR2 SYGVNS. As DNA, the CDR3 is TGTGCCAGCAGTGAATGGGCTAGCGGACAAGAGACCCAGTACTTC. This gives the protein CASSEWASGQETQYF.

This clonotype came up a few times. This sequence joins TRBV11-2 and TRBJ2-1, with D perhaps assigned TRBD1 or TRBD2 (6 bases each). The CDR3 is 15 residues long. The germline V and J ends were trimmed by 4 bases and 9 bases, with 19 bases remaining between them. CDR1 and CDR2 from the germline V gene are SGHAT and FQNNGV. The CDR3 sequence is CASSSLSGGAGEQFF. CDR3 DNA sequence: TGTGCCAGCAGCTCCCTTTCCGGGGGCGCCGGTGAGCAGTTCTTC.

The J gene is TRBJ1-2, the V gene TRBV14; D is perhaps TRBD1 (5 bases). This CDR3 region has 13 residues. The V end was cut by 1 base, the J end by 4 bases, with 7 bases between. CDR1 SGHDN and CDR2 FVKESK come from the germline V gene. This CDR3 reads CASSQGGVYGYTF. CDR3 coding DNA: TGTGCCAGCAGCCAAGGAGGGGTCTATGGCTACACCTTC.

The chain has TRBV10-3 and TRBJ1-2; D is perhaps TRBD1 (6 bases). V lost 4 bases and J 6 bases, leaving 15 bases between the germline ends. The CDR3 sequence is 14 residues long. Looked up from germline, CDR1 is ENHRY and CDR2 is SYGVKD. The CDR3: CAISASLGGDGYTF. As DNA, the CDR3 is TGTGCCATCAGTGCATCTTTAGGGGGGGATGGCTACACCTTC.

This clonotype is a singleton in its sample. This chain uses TRBV2 with TRBJ2-4; 7 bases are shared with TRBD1. The CDR3 loop spans 13 amino acids. J gave up 4 bases and V 7 bases, and 4 bases lay outside the gene matches. Per the germline V gene, CDR1 is SNHLY and CDR2 is FYNNEI. Here the CDR3 reads CASIGTAKNIQYF. CDR3 bases: TGTGCCAGCATCGGGACAGCAAAAAACATTCAGTACTTC.

V gene TRBV7-6 combines with J gene TRBJ2-1, with 10 nucleotides matching TRBD1. The germline V gene encodes CDR1 SGHVS and CDR2 FNYEAQ. The CDR3 has 16 residues. V lost 1 base, J lost 8 bases, and 8 bases stayed unmatched. The CDR3 DNA reads as TGTGCCAGCAGCTTAGTTCCGGGACAGGGGTTGCATGAGCAGTTCTTC. Translation: CASSLVPGQGLHEQFF.

This clonotype was detected a few times. This chain uses TRBV7-9 with TRBJ2-2; unclear D gene. The CDR3 contains 13 residues. V lost 7 bases, J lost 6 bases, and 12 bases lay in between. CDR1 and CDR2 (germline): SEHNR, FQNEAQ (reference sequence). DNA of the CDR3: TGTGCCAGCACACTGAATCCGTCCGGGGAGCTGTTTTTT. This translates into CASTLNPSGELFF.

Regarding this clonotype: This may be a read error, as it is one base from a much larger clone. The rearrangement links TRBV7-6 to TRBJ2-3; 8 bases line up with TRBD2. Germline V lookup: CDR1 SGHVS, CDR2 FNYEAQ. This CDR3 spans 15 amino acids. J was trimmed by 2 bases and V by 1 base; bases with no gene match: 2. CDR3 sequence (DNA): TGTGCCAGCAGCTTAGAAGCGGGGGCCACAGATACGCAGTATTTT. The encoded protein is CASSLEAGATDTQYF.

The V and J genes are TRBV6-6 and TRBJ2-3, with 12 bases that match TRBD2. V trimming: 7 bases; J trimming: 0 bases; junction bases outside the gene matches: 5. This CDR3 is 16 amino acids long. The V gene's germline CDR1 is MNHNY and CDR2 SVGAGI (reference sequence). The CDR3 protein is CASKLAGGPSTDTQYF. CDR3 coding DNA: TGTGCCAGCAAGCTAGCGGGGGGGCCTAGCACAGATACGCAGTATTTT.

In this sample, this clonotype turned up a few times. The chain joins TRBV20-1 to TRBJ2-2; 9 bases are shared with TRBD2. The V gene's germline CDR1 is DFQATT and CDR2 SNEGSKA (reference sequence). The CDR3 sequence is 15 residues long. Trimming at V came to 5 bases and at J to 0 bases, leaving 4 bases not matched to a gene. The CDR3: CSARIAGANTGELFF. DNA for the CDR3: TGCAGTGCTCGGATAGCGGGGGCGAACACCGGGGAGCTGTTTTTT.

The CDR3 loop is CASSLWRQGASRAFF. The CDR3 DNA reads TGTGCCAGCAGTTTATGGAGACAGGGGGCGAGTAGGGCTTTCTTT. The chain employs TRBV12-3 or TRBV12-4 and TRBJ1-1; TRBD1 matches at 10 bases. Losses at the gene ends were 2 bases for V and 11 bases for J; bases not matched to a gene: 11. The CDR3 extends over 15 amino acids.

This clonotype has only a few counts. The chain joins TRBV4-1 to TRBJ2-3; TRBD1 or TRBD2 may be the D gene (6 bases each). The V gene's germline CDR1 is MGHRA and CDR2 YSYEKL. This CDR3 spans 14 amino acids. The V and J ends lost 5 bases and 6 bases respectively, with 15 bases between them. The CDR3 DNA sequence: TGCGCCAGCAGCTCGAGACTAGGGGGTGATACGCAGTATTTT. This sequence encodes CASSSRLGGDTQYF.

The DNA of the CDR3 is TGTGCCAGCAGCCCGGACAGGGCCAGCCGTCATTACAATGAGCAGTTCTTC. As protein: CASSPDRASRHYNEQFF. V gene TRBV6-8 combines with J gene TRBJ2-1; 8 bases fit TRBD1. Per germline, CDR1 MNHGY and CDR2 SAAAGT. This CDR3 spans 17 amino acids. Trimming at V came to 6 bases and at J to 4 bases, leaving 14 bases not matched to a gene.

The chain carries TRBV9 and TRBJ2-1; the D is unclear. Germline CDR1 and CDR2: SGDLS and YYNGEE. The CDR3 has 13 residues. Trimming left V 0 bases short and J 9 bases short, with 10 bases between. The CDR3 region has the DNA TGTGCCAGCAGCGTAGGTGGGGAAAGTGAGCAGTTCTTC. Encoded protein: CASSVGGESEQFF.

V gene TRBV6-6 combines with J gene TRBJ1-5; D gene unclear. The length of the CDR3 is 15 residues. Germline V gene data show CDR1 as MNHNY and CDR2 as SVGAGI (reference sequence). The V end lost 2 bases, the J end lost 2 bases, and 10 bases lay between the germline ends. The CDR3 reads CASSYDRQGNQPQHF. CDR3 coding DNA: TGTGCCAGCAGTTACGATCGGCAGGGCAATCAGCCCCAGCATTTT.